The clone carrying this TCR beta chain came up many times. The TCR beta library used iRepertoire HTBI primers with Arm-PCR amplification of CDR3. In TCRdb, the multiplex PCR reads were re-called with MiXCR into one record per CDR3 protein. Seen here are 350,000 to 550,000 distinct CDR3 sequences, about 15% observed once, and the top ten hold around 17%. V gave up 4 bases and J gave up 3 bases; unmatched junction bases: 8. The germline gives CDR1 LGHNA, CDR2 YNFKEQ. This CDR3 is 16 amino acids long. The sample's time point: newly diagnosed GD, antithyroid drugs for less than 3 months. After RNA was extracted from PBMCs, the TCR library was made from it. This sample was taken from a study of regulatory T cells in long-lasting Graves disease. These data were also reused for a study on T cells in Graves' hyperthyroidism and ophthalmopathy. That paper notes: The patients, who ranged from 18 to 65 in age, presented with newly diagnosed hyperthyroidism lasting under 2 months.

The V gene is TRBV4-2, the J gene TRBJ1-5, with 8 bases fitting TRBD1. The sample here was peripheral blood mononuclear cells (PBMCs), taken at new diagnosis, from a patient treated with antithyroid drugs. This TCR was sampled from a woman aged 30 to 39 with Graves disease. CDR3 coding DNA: TGTGCCAGCAGCCCGGCAGGGGGCCCGGACAATCAGCCCCAGCATTTT. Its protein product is CASSPAGGPDNQPQHF.